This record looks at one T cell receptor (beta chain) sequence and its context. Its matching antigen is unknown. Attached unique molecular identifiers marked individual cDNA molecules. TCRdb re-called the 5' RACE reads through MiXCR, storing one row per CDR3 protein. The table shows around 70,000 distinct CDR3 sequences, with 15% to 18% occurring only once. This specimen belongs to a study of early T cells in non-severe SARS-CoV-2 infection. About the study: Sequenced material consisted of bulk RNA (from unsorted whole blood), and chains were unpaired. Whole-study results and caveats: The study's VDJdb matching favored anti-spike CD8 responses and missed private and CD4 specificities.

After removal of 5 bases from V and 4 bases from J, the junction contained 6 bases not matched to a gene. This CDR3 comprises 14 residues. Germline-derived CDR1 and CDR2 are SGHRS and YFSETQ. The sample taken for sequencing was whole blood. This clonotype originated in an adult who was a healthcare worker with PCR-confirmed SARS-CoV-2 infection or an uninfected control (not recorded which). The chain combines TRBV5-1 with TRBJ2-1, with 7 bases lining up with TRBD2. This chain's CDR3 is CASSTSEQYNEQFF. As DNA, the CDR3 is TGCGCCAGCAGTACTAGCGAACAATACAATGAGCAGTTCTTC.